This is a list of T cell receptor beta chains from one sample in a study of control samples from healthy donors and cancer patients. Clones were read by immunoSEQ multiplex PCR, and TCRdb kept only the in-frame ones, dropping some. The sample consists of around 250,000 clones, approximately 80% of them appearing once. The sample comprised PBMCs. These receptors were taken from a woman aged 60-75 years with lung cancer. The CDR3 runs from the conserved cysteine through the conserved F or W. D genes are given only for firm matches.

NA,TRBJ1-5,TRBV20-1,CSVSQRFSNQPQHF
NA,TRBJ1-5,TRBV28,CASSTRTEFHSNQPQHF
TRBD2,TRBJ2-2,TRBV2,CASTATSATGELFF
TRBD1,TRBJ2-2,TRBV11-2,CASRVPGQGTGELFF
TRBD1,TRBJ1-5,TRBV28,CASRKGQGQPQHF
NA,TRBJ1-6,TRBV6-5,CASSYGSRLNSPLHF
NA,TRBJ2-1,TRBV6-1,CASSASGSYAISYNEQFF
TRBD1,TRBJ2-1,TRBV6-6,CASRRGQLTPYNEQFF
NA,TRBJ1-5,TRBV5-6,CASSLGYQPQHF
NA,TRBJ2-1,TRBV10-3,CAIAPSGTHNEQFF
NA,TRBJ2-3,TRBV7-3,CASSLLGIRSETDTQYF
NA,TRBJ1-4,TRBV18,CASSLNSPGTTTNEKLFF
NA,TRBJ1-2,TRBV9,CASSVGEGGIYGYTF
NA,TRBJ1-2,TRBV2,CASRWGQGYTF
NA,TRBJ2-1,TRBV5-8,CASSYRLRGGSYNEQFF
TRBD1,TRBJ1-5,TRBV5-6,CASSPGGSSNQPQHF
NA,TRBJ2-3,TRBV11-2,CASSRNRISSDPSTDTQYF
NA,TRBJ1-2,TRBV5-1,CASSLDGLGGYTF
NA,TRBJ1-5,TRBV5-1,CASSSGHPNQPQHF
TRBD2,TRBJ2-7,TRBV7-3,CASSPEGGLAAYEQYF
NA,TRBJ1-1,TRBV5-1,CASSLDILKRTEAFF
TRBD1,TRBJ1-2,TRBV7-8,CASSFRTGGSGYTF
NA,TRBJ2-2,TRBV5-4,CASSLYLNTGELFF
NA,TRBJ1-4,TRBV5-1,CASSLYAGNEKLFF
NA,TRBJ2-3,TRBV11-3,CASSLGTRTGTQYF
NA,TRBJ1-2,TRBV15,CATSRDIGANYGYTF
NA,TRBJ1-1,TRBV12-5,CASGLEGGTEAFF
TRBD1,TRBJ1-6,TRBV30,CAWGGTVASPLHF
NA,TRBJ2-5,TRBV10-3,CAISEGQQETQYF
NA,TRBJ2-3,TRBV4-2,CASSPGRVKGDTQYF
NA,TRBJ2-4,TRBV6-5,CASTPNRAAKNIQYF
NA,TRBJ2-2,TRBV7-9,CASNKGGGALNTGELFF
TRBD1,TRBJ1-2,TRBV27,CASSLGGQGSGGYTF
NA,TRBJ2-7,TRBV7-6,CASSLGAGSSYEQYF
NA,TRBJ1-4,TRBV27,CASSSLSVGTTNEKLFF
TRBD1,TRBJ1-3,TRBV28,CASSSGGVRGNTIYF
NA,TRBJ2-7,TRBV3-1/TRBV3-2,CASSPVTARPYEQYF
NA,TRBJ1-1,TRBV18,CASTGFETLNTEAFF
TRBD1,TRBJ1-5,TRBV7-6,CASSAQTGAYQPQHF
NA,TRBJ1-1,TRBV2,CASSEALGVTEAFF
NA,TRBJ2-6,TRBV19,CASTMTDSGANVLTF
NA,TRBJ1-3,TRBV3-1/TRBV3-2,CASSHHFLRTSGNTIYF
NA,TRBJ2-4,TRBV7-9,CASSLPLGRRGNIQYF
TRBD2,TRBJ2-3,TRBV30,CAWSRLAGATDTQYF
TRBD1,TRBJ1-4,TRBV27,CASSPDRVGKLFF
NA,TRBJ2-1,TRBV7-2,CASSPGGHNEQFF
NA,TRBJ2-7,TRBV15,CATSRVVPWGEGAYEQYF
NA,TRBJ2-7,TRBV6-2/TRBV6-3,CASSDQPFYEQYF
TRBD1,TRBJ2-1,TRBV5-5,CASSSGTGVPNQFF
NA,TRBJ1-1,TRBV19,CASSFDSGGTEAFF
NA,TRBJ2-1,TRBV2,CASSVGGLITNEQFF
NA,TRBJ1-1,TRBV30,CAWSVVAGKLEAFF
TRBD1,TRBJ2-7,TRBV6-2/TRBV6-3,CASSYDREYEQYF
NA,TRBJ1-1,TRBV27,CASSLGTVRGLNTEAFF